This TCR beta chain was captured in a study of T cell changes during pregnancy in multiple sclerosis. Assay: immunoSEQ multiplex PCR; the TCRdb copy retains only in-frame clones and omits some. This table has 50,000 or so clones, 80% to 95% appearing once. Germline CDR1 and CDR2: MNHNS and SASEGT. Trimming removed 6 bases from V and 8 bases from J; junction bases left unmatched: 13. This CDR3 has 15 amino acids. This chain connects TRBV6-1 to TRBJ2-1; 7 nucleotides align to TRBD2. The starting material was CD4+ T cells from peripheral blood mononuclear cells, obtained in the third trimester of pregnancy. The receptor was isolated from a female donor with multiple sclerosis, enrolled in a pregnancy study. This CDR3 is CASSRSGWGVDEQFF. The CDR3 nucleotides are TGTGCCAGCAGCCGTAGCGGGTGGGGAGTCGATGAGCAGTTCTTC.